Each of the 19 T cell receptor beta chains below was sequenced from the same sample in a study of cytomegalovirus exposure and HLA in healthy donors. Method: immunoSEQ multiplex PCR; TCRdb's copy keeps in-frame clones and lacks some. The repertoire has roughly 150,000 clones, 85% to 90% of them found once; the top ten carry about 3.5%. Sequenced material: PBMCs. The receptors originated from a woman between 18 and 30 years old in good health and CMV-seropositive.

This clone was detected only once. The V call is TRBV7-2, the J call TRBJ1-1; possible D gene TRBD1, 5 bases. This CDR3 spans 15 amino acids. Germline CDR1 and CDR2: SGHTA and FQGNSA. The germline V and J ends were trimmed by 4 bases and 5 bases, with 17 bases remaining between them. CDR3 amino acids: CASSSDRGITTEAFF. In DNA, the CDR3 is TGTGCCAGCAGCTCCGATAGGGGTATTACTACTGAAGCTTTCTTT. Full variable domain (rest looked up from reference TRBV7-2 and TRBJ1-1): GAGVSQSPSNKVTEKGKDVELRCDPISGHTALYWYRQSLGQGLEFLIYFQGNSAPDKSGLPSDRFSAERTGGSVSTLTIQRTQQEDSAVYLCASSSDRGITTEAFFGQGTRLTVV.

The rearrangement joins TRBV11-2 to TRBJ2-1; D may be TRBD2 (6 bases). Germline V gives CDR1 SGHAT, CDR2 FQNNGV. V lost 5 bases and J lost 6, with 11 bases in between. The CDR3 length is 13 residues. This chain's CDR3 is CASSPGLLNEQFF. CDR3 DNA sequence: TGTGCCAGCAGCCCGGGACTCCTCAATGAGCAGTTCTTC.

The J gene is TRBJ2-7, the V gene TRBV11-3, with TRBD2 matching 9 bases. V lost 0 bases and J lost 2; bases outside the gene matches: 5. CDR3 length: 16 residues. Germline CDR1 is SGHNT and CDR2 is YENEEA. CDR3 DNA: TGTGCCAGCAGCTTAGATCATCGACTAGCGGCCTACGAGCAGTACTTC. Encoded protein: CASSLDHRLAAYEQYF.

V is TRBV6-5 and J is TRBJ2-1; 10 bases are a match to TRBD2. V was pared by 6 bases and J by 5 bases, with 7 bases of the junction left unmatched. The CDR3 is 15 residues long. CDR1 and CDR2 from the germline V gene are MNHEY and SVGAGI. The CDR3: CASRSLAGEDNEQFF. CDR3 DNA sequence: TGTGCCAGCAGATCCCTAGCGGGAGAGGACAATGAGCAGTTCTTC.

Only a few counts were recorded for this clone. This chain joins TRBV10-2 and TRBJ2-5, with TRBD1 matching 8 bases. The CDR3 is made up of 13 amino acids. The germline CDR1 and CDR2 sequences are WSHSY and SAAADI. Losses at the gene ends were 6 bases for V and 3 bases for J; bases not matched to a gene: 3. The CDR3 bases are TGCGCCAGCAGACCGACAGGGGAAGAGACCCAGTACTTC. It yields the protein CASRPTGEETQYF.

For this clone: Other DNA sequences in the same sample also yield this CDR3. The chain is built from TRBV9 and TRBJ1-1, with 7 bases that match TRBD1. Germline-derived CDR1 and CDR2 are SGDLS and YYNGEE. The CDR3 contains 13 residues. Trimming removed 2 bases from V and 3 bases from J; junction bases left unmatched: 1. CDR3 residues: CASSVDRDTEAFF. In DNA, the CDR3 is TGTGCCAGCAGCGTCGACAGGGACACTGAAGCTTTCTTT.

The genes are TRBV13 and TRBJ1-1; TRBD1 matches 12 bases. Germline CDR1 PRHDT, CDR2 FYEKMQ (reference sequence). Trimming took 4 bases from V and 4 from J; bases not matched to a gene: 19. The CDR3 totals 20 residues. The CDR3 DNA reads as TGTGCCAGCAGCTCACAGCTGAATCCCGGGACAGGGGGCAAAGGCACTGAAGCTTTCTTT. Translating gives CASSSQLNPGTGGKGTEAFF.

The V call is TRBV7-9, the J call TRBJ2-7, with D maybe TRBD1 (6 bases). This CDR3 contains 12 residues. Looked up from germline, CDR1 is SEHNR and CDR2 is FQNEAQ (reference sequence). The germline V and J ends were trimmed by 5 bases and 4 bases, with 9 bases remaining between them. DNA for the CDR3: TGTGCCAGCAGCGTGGACAGTTACGAGCAGTACTTC. Protein product: CASSVDSYEQYF.

The chain uses TRBV11-2 and TRBJ2-1; no reliable D call. Trimming took 5 bases from V and 0 from J, leaving 5 bases between them. The CDR3 contains 13 residues. The germline CDR1 and CDR2 sequences are SGHAT and FQNNGV. CDR3 protein: CASSRVSYNEQFF. As DNA, the CDR3 is TGTGCCAGCAGCCGGGTCTCCTACAATGAGCAGTTCTTC.

A word on this clone: Other DNA sequences in this sample translate to the same CDR3. The chain uses TRBV19 and TRBJ2-1, with D unclear. This CDR3 region has 11 residues. CDR1 and CDR2 from the germline V gene are LNHDA and SQIVND (reference sequence). V lost 4 bases to trimming and J lost 6 bases, with 4 bases between them. Here the CDR3 DNA reads TGTGCCAGTAGTACCGGCAATGAGCAGTTCTTC. It codes for CASSTGNEQFF.

The CDR3 loop is CASSLGLSAYEQYF. CDR3 DNA: TGTGCCAGCAGCTTAGGGCTGTCCGCCTACGAGCAGTACTTC. V gene TRBV7-2 combines with J gene TRBJ2-7; no definite D call. This CDR3 is 14 amino acids long. Between the trimmed V and J ends, which lost 1 base and 2 bases, there was a span of 9 bases. Looked up from germline, CDR1 is SGHTA and CDR2 is FQGNSA.

The V and J genes are TRBV7-2 and TRBJ2-5, with TRBD2 matching over 14 bases. CDR3 length: 16 residues. CDR1 and CDR2 (germline): SGHTA, FQGNSA. Trimming at V came to 2 bases and at J to 5 bases, leaving 4 bases not matched to a gene. This CDR3 reads CASSLRGLAGAETQYF. As DNA, the CDR3 is TGTGCCAGCAGCTTAAGGGGACTAGCGGGAGCGGAGACCCAGTACTTC.

The chain carries TRBV6-5 and TRBJ1-2; D is unclear. This CDR3 has 12 residues. Germline V gene lookup returns CDR1 MNHEY and CDR2 SVGAGI. V shed 5 bases and J shed 5 bases, with 9 bases lying between them. Here the CDR3 DNA reads TGTGCCAGCAGTCGCGGAGAATATGGCTACACCTTC. It encodes CASSRGEYGYTF.

V gene TRBV28 combines with J gene TRBJ1-5; a possible D gene is TRBD1 (5 bases). Germline V gives CDR1 MDHEN, CDR2 SYDVKM. The CDR3 is made up of 14 amino acids. Trimming removed 5 bases from V and 7 bases from J, with 15 bases in between. The chain's CDR3 is CASSPTGGVQPQHF. Written as DNA, the CDR3 is TGTGCCAGCAGTCCTACCGGGGGAGTCCAGCCCCAGCATTTT.

This chain connects TRBV7-7 to TRBJ2-1; 11 bases fit TRBD2. This CDR3 comprises 17 residues. The V segment lost 0 bases and the J segment 5 bases; nucleotides outside the gene matches: 6. Germline V lookup: CDR1 SSHAT, CDR2 FNYEAQ (reference sequence). This CDR3 is CASSLALGLAGDNEQFF. CDR3 coding DNA: TGTGCCAGCAGCTTAGCGCTAGGACTAGCGGGCGACAATGAGCAGTTCTTC.

The V and J genes are TRBV23-1 and TRBJ1-5; D is perhaps TRBD1 (5 bases). TRBV23-1 is assigned to the ORF class and has an uncertain function. Between the trimmed V and J ends, which lost 0 bases and 4 bases, there was a span of 7 bases. This CDR3 is built from 14 residues. Here the CDR3 DNA reads TGCGCCAGCAGTCAATCGACAGCAAATCAGCCCCAGCATTTT. This translates into CASSQSTANQPQHF.

V is TRBV9 and J is TRBJ2-1; perhaps TRBD1 as D (6 bases). V shed 6 bases and J shed 5 bases, with 21 bases lying between them. The CDR3 loop spans 16 amino acids. Germline CDR1 reads SGDLS; CDR2 reads YYNGEE. This chain's CDR3 is CASKGPGQGSNNEQFF. In DNA, the CDR3 is TGTGCCAGCAAGGGGCCCGGGCAGGGGTCGAACAATGAGCAGTTCTTC.

This clone appeared once. The chain has TRBV30 and TRBJ2-7, with 7 bases aligning to TRBD1. Trimming at V came to 6 bases and at J to 1 base, leaving 3 bases not matched to a gene. CDR1 and CDR2 from the germline V gene are GTSNPN and SVGIG (reference sequence). This CDR3 is built from 12 residues. CDR3 sequence (DNA): TGTGCCTGTGGGGGACAGTCCTACGAGCAGTACTTC. It codes for CACGGQSYEQYF. Full variable domain (missing parts from reference TRBV30 and TRBJ2-7): SQTIHQWPATLVQPVGSPLSLECTVEGTSNPNLYWYRQAAGRGLQLLFYSVGIGQISSEVPQNLSASRPQDRQFILSSKKLLLSDSGFYLCACGGQSYEQYFGPGTRLTVT.

The CDR3 here is CASGPPAGPRWPGANVLTF. The CDR3 region has the DNA TGTGCCAGCGGCCCACCGGCGGGACCCCGGTGGCCTGGGGCCAACGTCCTGACTTTC. The chain couples TRBV21-1 to TRBJ2-6; TRBD2 reflects the table's D call only, with no check against the DNA. TRBV21-1 is flagged as a pseudogene. The CDR3 has 19 amino acids.